These 25 T cell receptor beta chains were sequenced from one sample in a study of cytomegalovirus exposure and HLA in healthy donors. The study ran its PCR with 60 Vbeta and 13 Jbeta primers. Sequenced by immunoSEQ multiplex PCR; TCRdb stores in-frame clones only, minus some. This table holds about 110,000 clones, around three quarters found once. Sequenced material: PBMCs. The receptors stem from a man aged 50-60 years in good health and CMV-seropositive.

Here the CDR3 reads CASSETSESSYNEQFF. As DNA, the CDR3 is TGCGCCAGCAGTGAAACTAGCGAGAGCTCCTACAATGAGCAGTTCTTC. V is TRBV10-1 and J is TRBJ2-1, with 7 bases identical to TRBD2. Germline V gene lookup returns CDR1 WNHNN and CDR2 SYGVQD (reference sequence). This CDR3 has 16 amino acids. J gave up 0 bases and V 3 bases, and 5 bases lay outside the gene matches.

The chain recombines TRBV4-1 with TRBJ2-7, with 11 bases that match TRBD2. Germline loops: CDR1 MGHRA, CDR2 YSYEKL. Unmatched junction bases numbered 16, after V lost 4 bases and J lost 2 bases. The CDR3 is 19 residues long. The CDR3 DNA sequence: TGCGCCAGCAGCCCCTTAGGTCGAGGTGGACTAGCGGGCGCCTACGAGCAGTACTTC. It is translated as CASSPLGRGGLAGAYEQYF.

As DNA, the CDR3 is TGTGCCAGCAGCCCGCAGGGGGCGGACGGGAACACTGAAGCTTTCTTT. Protein product: CASSPQGADGNTEAFF. The V and J genes are TRBV13 and TRBJ1-1, with 8 bases fitting TRBD1. The CDR3 runs 16 residues. Germline V gene data show CDR1 as PRHDT and CDR2 as FYEKMQ (reference sequence). Unmatched junction bases numbered 9, after V lost 5 bases and J lost 1 base.

The chain employs TRBV7-2 and TRBJ2-5, with D hard to call. CDR1 is SGHTA and CDR2 is FQGNSA in the germline V gene. This CDR3 comprises 15 residues. Trimming cost V 1 base and J 4 bases, with 13 bases left between them. This CDR3 is CASSLGSSVIETQYF. The CDR3 region has the DNA TGTGCCAGCAGCTTAGGGTCGTCAGTAATAGAGACCCAGTACTTC.

The chain combines TRBV6-5 with TRBJ2-7, with D perhaps TRBD1 (6 bases). The V and J ends lost 2 bases and 3 bases respectively, with 14 bases between them. Germline values: CDR1 MNHEY, CDR2 SVGAGI. The CDR3 extends over 15 amino acids. The CDR3 DNA sequence: TGTGCCAGCAGTTACCTACAGGGTTACGGCTACGAGCAGTACTTC. It is translated as CASSYLQGYGYEQYF.

The chain couples TRBV27 to TRBJ1-5, with 7 positions matching TRBD1. Per the germline V gene, CDR1 is MNHEY and CDR2 is SMNVEV (reference sequence). With 5 bases clipped from V and 2 bases from J, the junction kept 6 bases outside the gene matches. CDR3 length: 15 amino acids. CDR3 sequence (DNA): TGTGCCAGCAGTAGACAGGGTTTCGGCAATCAGCCCCAGCATTTT. It specifies CASSRQGFGNQPQHF.

The chain uses TRBV11-2 and TRBJ2-7; 9 bases line up with TRBD1. CDR1 and CDR2 from the germline V gene are SGHAT and FQNNGV. The V and J ends lost 4 bases and 7 bases, in that order; junction bases with no gene match: 14. The CDR3 runs 16 residues. CDR3 protein: CASSSPGTGPPGEQYF. DNA for the CDR3: TGTGCCAGCAGCTCGCCGGGGACAGGGCCCCCCGGGGAGCAGTACTTC.

The V and J genes are TRBV19 and TRBJ2-1; maybe TRBD2 (6 bases). Germline assignment: CDR1 LNHDA and CDR2 SQIVND (reference sequence). The CDR3 has 16 residues. Trimming took off 1 base at V and 6 bases at J, with 16 bases between the two ends. CDR3 nucleotide sequence: TGTGCCAGTAGTATAGCCGGGACTGATATTTTCAATGAGCAGTTCTTC. Translation: CASSIAGTDIFNEQFF.

The chain has TRBV5-8 and TRBJ2-1; TRBD2 matches at 15 bases. There are 16 residues in the CDR3. V shed 2 bases, J shed 15 bases, and the junction held 12 bases outside the gene matches. CDR1 SGHTS and CDR2 YDEGEE come from the germline V gene. CDR3 residues: CASSFRTSGRAPCGFF. In DNA, the CDR3 is TGTGCCAGCAGCTTTAGGACTAGCGGGAGGGCTCCGTGTGGGTTCTTC.

The rearrangement joins TRBV12-2 to TRBJ1-1; the table's D call, TRBD1, was not checked against the DNA. TRBV12-2 is recorded as a pseudogene. This CDR3 contains 13 residues. As DNA, the CDR3 is TGTGCAAGTCGTTCACAGGGGAACACTGAAGCTTTCTTT. Protein: CASRSQGNTEAFF.

On this clone: One end of the junction varies from germline; a read error may be responsible. This chain joins TRBV14 and TRBJ2-1; 10 nucleotides agree with TRBD2. This CDR3 is 14 amino acids long. Germline values: CDR1 SGHDN, CDR2 FVKESK. As DNA, the CDR3 is TGTGCCAGCAGCCAAGAAACAGCGGGAGGGCCAGAGATCTTC. Translated, it gives CASSQETAGGPEIF.

The CDR3 reads CASSLDPRGETQYF. DNA for the CDR3: TGTGCCAGCAGCTTAGATCCTCGCGGCGAGACCCAGTACTTC. V and J are TRBV11-2 and TRBJ2-5, with D unresolved. V was pared by 0 bases and J by 5 bases, with 10 bases between. The germline V gene encodes CDR1 SGHAT and CDR2 FQNNGV. The CDR3 spans 14 residues. The full variable domain, its missing parts supplied by reference TRBV11-2 and TRBJ2-5, is EAGVAQSPRYKIIEKRQSVAFWCNPISGHATLYWYQQILGQGPKLLIQFQNNGVVDDSQLPKDRFSAERLKGVDSTLKIQPAKLEDSAVYLCASSLDPRGETQYFGPGTRLLVL.

The chain is built from TRBV7-4 and TRBJ2-7; 11 bases match TRBD2. The CDR3 length is 19 residues. With 5 bases clipped from V and 4 bases from J, the junction kept 19 bases outside the gene matches. Germline lookup yields CDR1 SGHVT and CDR2 SQSDAQ. CDR3 DNA: TGTGCCAGCAGCACGCTTCGCGGACTAGCGGGTATGGAGGGGTACGAGCAGTACTTC. Translation: CASSTLRGLAGMEGYEQYF.

This chain links TRBV4-1 with TRBJ2-3, with 12 bases identical to TRBD2. The CDR3 contains 16 residues. The germline V gene has CDR1 MGHRA and CDR2 YSYEKL. J was trimmed by 1 base and V by 4 bases; bases with no gene match: 3. Here the CDR3 DNA reads TGCGCCAGCAGCCCCCGGACTAGCGGGGGCACAGATACGCAGTATTTT. Its protein product is CASSPRTSGGTDTQYF.

This chain uses TRBV2 with TRBJ2-7, with TRBD1 identical over 8 bases. The CDR3 spans 13 residues. The ends lost 4 bases at V and 2 bases at J; junction bases unmatched: 1. CDR1 is SNHLY, CDR2 FYNNEI, per germline. In nucleotides, the CDR3 is TGTGCCAGCAGTGGGACAGGGCCCTACGAGCAGTACTTC. Its translation is CASSGTGPYEQYF.

V usage is TRBV5-1 and J usage is TRBJ1-1; TRBD1 matches at 7 bases. The CDR3 has 14 amino acids. V was clipped by 4 bases and J by 6 bases; unmatched bases: 9. From germline, CDR1 is SGHRS and CDR2 YFSETQ. The CDR3 DNA sequence: TGCGCCAGCAGCCCCCGGCAGGGGGAGGCTGAAGCTTTCTTT. Its protein is CASSPRQGEAEAFF.

This clone was seen only a few times. V gene TRBV7-2 combines with J gene TRBJ1-1, with 7 bases matching TRBD1. The length of the CDR3 is 14 residues. CDR1 is SGHTA, CDR2 FQGNSA, per germline. J was trimmed by 3 bases and V by 5 bases; bases with no gene match: 6. CDR3 residues: CASSRTGDDTEAFF. The CDR3 DNA follows: TGTGCCAGCAGCCGTACAGGGGATGACACTGAAGCTTTCTTT.

V usage is TRBV5-1 and J usage is TRBJ2-7, with 8 positions matching TRBD1. The V gene end was trimmed by 1 base and the J gene end by 1 base; junction bases not matched to a gene: 7. This CDR3 contains 16 residues. CDR1 and CDR2 (germline): SGHRS, YFSETQ. CDR3: CASSLSTGQGSYEQYF. For the CDR3, the DNA is TGCGCCAGCAGCTTGAGTACAGGACAGGGATCCTACGAGCAGTACTTC.

To note about this clone: Lacking the conserved final phenylalanine or tryptophan, this CDR3 likely reflects a read error. The CDR3 DNA reads as TGCGCCAGCAGCCAACTTGTAGGGGGCGGCAGGGATAATCAGCCCCAGCATTCT. Translated: CASSQLVGGGRDNQPQHS. The chain links TRBV4-1 to TRBJ1-5; 7 bases match TRBD1. Per the germline V gene, CDR1 is MGHRA and CDR2 is YSYEKL. The J segment lost 4 bases and the V segment lost 2 bases, leaving 14 bases of the junction unmatched. The length of the CDR3 is 18 residues.

This clone has only one observation. The V gene is TRBV9, the J gene TRBJ2-1, with TRBD2 identical over 16 bases. V lost 4 bases and J lost 0; bases outside the gene matches: 7. Germline loops: CDR1 SGDLS, CDR2 YYNGEE. This CDR3 is 19 amino acids long. The CDR3 loop is CASSSSGLAGGGSYNEQFF. The DNA for the CDR3 is TGTGCCAGCAGCTCGTCGGGACTAGCGGGAGGGGGCTCCTACAATGAGCAGTTCTTC.

This clone was counted between two and nine times. J is TRBJ1-2 and V is TRBV7-3, with 7 bases fitting TRBD1. This CDR3 is built from 13 residues. The ends lost 5 bases at V and 3 bases at J; junction bases unmatched: 3. Germline CDR1 SGHTA, CDR2 FQGTGA. The CDR3 region is CASSPGTDYGYTF. The CDR3, as DNA: TGTGCCAGCAGCCCAGGGACAGACTATGGCTACACCTTC.

CDR3 residues: CASSILLDRFNQPQHF. The CDR3, as DNA: TGTGCCAGTAGTATCTTATTAGACAGATTTAATCAGCCCCAGCATTTT. This chain links TRBV19 with TRBJ1-5, with a possible D match to TRBD1 (5 bases). The CDR3 sequence is 16 residues long. The germline V gene encodes CDR1 LNHDA and CDR2 SQIVND (reference sequence). Deletions cut 3 bases from V and 4 bases from J, with 16 bases between.

The genes are TRBV29-1 and TRBJ1-4; D unresolved. Germline V gives CDR1 SQVTM, CDR2 ANQGSEA. The V gene lost 1 base and the J gene lost 8 bases, with 8 bases spanning the gap. The CDR3 has 12 residues. CDR3 residues: CSVEGVGEKLFF. The CDR3 DNA is TGCAGCGTTGAAGGGGTGGGCGAAAAACTGTTTTTT.

The J gene is TRBJ2-1, the V gene TRBV7-8; 7 bases are a match to TRBD2. V was clipped by 5 bases and J by 6 bases; unmatched bases: 10. Germline assignment: CDR1 SGHVS and CDR2 FQNEAQ. This CDR3 is 15 amino acids long. The CDR3 is CASSAPGGGFNEQFF. CDR3 bases: TGTGCCAGCAGCGCCCCTGGCGGGGGTTTCAATGAGCAGTTCTTC.

This clone came up a few times. V gene TRBV5-1 combines with J gene TRBJ2-1; no firm D call. V lost 4 bases, J lost 1 base, and 12 bases lay in between. CDR1 SGHRS and CDR2 YFSETQ come from the germline V gene. The CDR3 has 15 amino acids. The CDR3: CASSASAESYNEQFF. CDR3 DNA sequence: TGCGCCAGCAGCGCCTCGGCGGAATCCTACAATGAGCAGTTCTTC.